These 30 T cell receptor beta chains share one sample of origin, sequenced in a study of CD8+ T cells in alopecia areata listed by TCRdb under 2018. The receptor library was made with the immunoSEQ multiplex PCR assay. To provide template for TCR sequencing, every sample had RNA extracted and reverse transcribed into cDNA. TCRdb re-hosts the immuneACCESS table, in-frame sequences only. Its copies lack some clones; in the studies checked, an unresolved V gene accounts for under half of them, and the cause for the rest is not known. Present in this sample are 150,000 to 200,000 clones, 60% of which were seen just once. The top ten hold 1% of the sample. Reading the label with the study, this specimen's time point is: around 24 weeks on oral tofacitinib. The treatment or condition label corresponds to: oral pan-JAK inhibitor, 5-10 mg twice daily. The source was CD4+ T cells sorted from blood, collected at week 24, from a patient treated with tofacitinib. Receptors were obtained from a human donor with alopecia areata.

This clone appeared a few times. The chain has TRBV11-2 and TRBJ1-2; maybe TRBD1 (5 bases). Germline CDR1 is SGHAT and CDR2 is FQNNGV. Trimming took off 5 bases at V and 0 bases at J, with 16 bases between the two ends. The CDR3 length is 16 residues. CDR3 DNA sequence: TGTGCCAGCAGCATCGCGGGGACTGAAGCTAACTATGGCTACACCTTC. Residues: CASSIAGTEANYGYTF.

The chain carries TRBV6-1 and TRBJ1-5, with unresolved D. Germline CDR1 and CDR2: MNHNS and SASEGT. This CDR3 is 11 amino acids long. Trimming took off 5 bases at V and 3 bases at J, with 2 bases between the two ends. The CDR3 DNA is TGTGCCAGCAGTTCCAATCAGCCCCAGCATTTT. Its translation: CASSSNQPQHF.

The chain has TRBV7-9 and TRBJ1-4; weak D call: TRBD1 (5 bases). The V end was cut by 5 bases, the J end by 6 bases, with 16 bases between. The CDR3 has 15 amino acids. In germline, CDR1 is SEHNR, CDR2 FQNEAQ (reference sequence). CDR3 DNA sequence: TGTGCCAGCAGCCAACGACAGAATCAGGATGAAAAACTGTTTTTT. Protein sequence: CASSQRQNQDEKLFF.

On this clone: One junction end does not reproduce the germline sequence, and a read error may be involved. The chain joins TRBV9 to TRBJ2-5; D is tentatively TRBD1 or TRBD2 (5 bases each). The CDR3 totals 17 residues. Germline loops: CDR1 SGDLS, CDR2 YYNGEE. CDR3 loop: CASSVGFPGTRQEAQYF. The CDR3 region has the DNA TGTGCCAGCAGCGTAGGATTCCCTGGGACCCGTCAAGAGGCCCAGTACTTC.

This clone was counted a few times. The CDR3 reads CASGQGPMNTEAFF. CDR3 DNA: TGTGCCAGCGGCCAGGGTCCTATGAACACTGAAGCTTTCTTT. The rearrangement uses TRBV2 and TRBJ1-1; TRBD1 might be the D (5 bases). The germline V and J ends were trimmed by 8 bases and 0 bases, with 13 bases remaining between them. CDR1 SNHLY and CDR2 FYNNEI come from the germline V gene. This CDR3 has 14 residues. Variable domain in full (rest from reference TRBV2 and TRBJ1-1): EPEVTQTPSHQVTQMGQEVILRCVPISNHLYFYWYRQILGQKVEFLVSFYNNEISEKSEIFDDQFSVERPDGSNFTLKIRSTKLEDSAMYFCASGQGPMNTEAFFGQGTRLTVV.

This clone occurred once. The chain employs TRBV9 and TRBJ2-7; perhaps D is TRBD1 or TRBD2 (6 bases each). This CDR3 is 15 amino acids long. The germline V gene has CDR1 SGDLS and CDR2 YYNGEE. V lost 0 bases, J lost 6 bases, and 16 bases lay in between. The CDR3 spells CASSVEGGLGSEQYF. In nucleotides, the CDR3 is TGTGCCAGCAGCGTAGAAGGGGGGCTGGGCAGCGAGCAGTACTTC. The whole variable domain, remainder taken from reference TRBV9 and TRBJ2-7, is DSGVTQTPKHLITATGQRVTLRCSPRSGDLSVYWYQQSLDQGLQFLIQYYNGEERAKGNILERFSAQQFPDLHSELNLSSLELGDSALYFCASSVEGGLGSEQYFGPGTRLTVT.

The chain couples TRBV30 to TRBJ2-7; D may be TRBD1 (6 bases). Germline V CDR1 and CDR2: GTSNPN, SVGIG (reference sequence). Trimming took 0 bases from V and 4 from J, leaving 16 bases between them. The CDR3 is made up of 15 amino acids. CDR3 sequence (DNA): TGTGCCTGGAGTGTACCAGGGGTGGCTGTGTACGAGCAGTACTTC. The encoded protein is CAWSVPGVAVYEQYF.

This chain uses TRBV27 with TRBJ2-5; either TRBD1 or TRBD2 may fit D (5 bases each). The CDR3 is 13 amino acids. CDR1 is MNHEY, CDR2 SMNVEV, per germline (reference sequence). Trimming took 5 bases from V and 2 from J, leaving 9 bases between them. The CDR3 region is CASSRDPQETQYF. CDR3 coding DNA: TGTGCCAGCAGTAGGGACCCTCAAGAGACCCAGTACTTC.

This rearrangement joins TRBV6-4 to TRBJ2-3; no clear D gene. The CDR3 is 13 residues long. Germline V gene lookup returns CDR1 MRHNA and CDR2 SNTAGT. V was cut by 5 bases and J by 1 base, with 7 bases left in between. CDR3 DNA sequence: TGTGCCAGCAGTATTGGGGGCACAGATACGCAGTATTTT. Encoded protein: CASSIGGTDTQYF.

This clone appeared many times. This rearrangement joins TRBV2 to TRBJ2-3; the match to TRBD2 covers 11 bases. Trimming cost V 4 bases and J 2 bases; bases outside gene matches: 2. Germline V CDR1 and CDR2: SNHLY, FYNNEI. The CDR3 has 15 amino acids. The CDR3: CASSATSGDTDTQYF. CDR3 bases: TGTGCCAGCAGTGCGACTAGCGGGGACACAGATACGCAGTATTTT.

Comment on this clone: Additional DNA sequences in this sample encode the identical CDR3. The chain is built from TRBV15 and TRBJ1-2; TRBD1 matches at 8 bases. CDR3 length equals 14 residues. Germline CDR1 LNHNV, CDR2 YYDKDF (reference sequence). With V trimmed by 3 bases and J by 3 bases, 3 bases remained unmatched. CDR3 DNA: TGTGCCACCAGCAGGACAGGGGCAGACTATGGCTACACCTTC. This gives the protein CATSRTGADYGYTF.

This clone showed up just a few times. The sample has other DNA sequences that encode this CDR3 too. J is TRBJ2-7 and V is TRBV29-1; 8 bases are shared with TRBD2. CDR1 and CDR2 from the germline V gene are SQVTM and ANQGSEA. This CDR3 comprises 11 residues. V dropped 4 bases and J dropped 7; count of bases not matched to a gene: 3. CDR3 sequence reads: CSVAPGGEQYF. The CDR3 DNA reads as TGCAGCGTTGCCCCGGGGGGGGAGCAGTACTTC.

The rearrangement uses TRBV9 and TRBJ1-1; weak D call: TRBD1 (5 bases). Germline CDR1 and CDR2: SGDLS and YYNGEE. The CDR3 extends over 16 amino acids. V lost 3 bases and J lost 1, with 16 bases in between. CDR3 bases: TGTGCCAGCAGCGCTCGGACATCCTCGGGGAACACTGAAGCTTTCTTT. Protein sequence: CASSARTSSGNTEAFF.

The genes are TRBV30 and TRBJ1-1; D not certain. This CDR3 is built from 14 residues. CDR1 and CDR2 (germline): GTSNPN, SVGIG (reference sequence). The germline V and J ends were trimmed by 0 bases and 3 bases, with 11 bases remaining between them. CDR3 sequence (DNA): TGTGCCTGGAGTGTACTTCAAGGGTACACTGAAGCTTTCTTT. It is translated as CAWSVLQGYTEAFF.

The chain uses TRBV7-2 and TRBJ2-3; D is possibly TRBD1 or TRBD2 (5 bases each). This CDR3 spans 15 amino acids. The germline gives CDR1 SGHTA, CDR2 FQGNSA. V was pared by 5 bases and J by 10 bases, with 22 bases between. The CDR3 region is CASSVPGQGRRAQYF. The CDR3 DNA reads as TGTGCCAGCAGCGTTCCGGGGCAGGGCCGGCGGGCGCAGTATTTT.

This clone was counted ten times or more. Other nucleotide sequences from this sample produce the same CDR3. This chain uses TRBV9 with TRBJ2-2; no clear D gene. Germline V gene sequence: CDR1 SGDLS, CDR2 YYNGEE. Trimming pared 2 bases from V and 2 bases from J, leaving 7 bases between. The CDR3 has 14 residues. The CDR3 loop reads CASSVVGNTGELFF. The DNA of the CDR3 is TGTGCCAGCAGCGTTGTGGGAAACACCGGGGAGCTGTTTTTT.

The rearrangement links TRBV5-5 to TRBJ1-6, with unresolved D. Germline assignment: CDR1 SGHKS and CDR2 YYEKEE (reference sequence). This CDR3 comprises 13 residues. V gave up 7 bases and J gave up 8 bases, with 13 bases separating them. CDR3 loop: CASAKDSDSPLHF. The CDR3 DNA follows: TGTGCCAGCGCTAAAGATTCGGATTCACCCCTCCACTTT.

The gene calls are TRBV23-1 and TRBJ2-7; weak D call: TRBD1 (6 bases). TRBV23-1 is an open reading frame whose function is uncertain. CDR3 length: 12 residues. V was trimmed by 10 bases and J by 5 bases, leaving 15 bases between them. CDR3 bases: TGCGCCAACGGACAGTTCACCCACGAGCAGTACTTC. As protein: CANGQFTHEQYF.

The chain recombines TRBV5-6 with TRBJ2-5; possible D gene TRBD1, 5 bases. This CDR3 has 15 residues. The V end was cut by 0 bases, the J end by 5 bases, with 14 bases between. Germline V lookup: CDR1 SGHDT, CDR2 YYEEEE. DNA for the CDR3: TGTGCCAGCAGCTTGGCGGACACCTCTTGGGAGACCCAGTACTTC. This translates into CASSLADTSWETQYF.

The chain couples TRBV5-6 to TRBJ2-6; 7 positions match TRBD1. The CDR3 totals 17 residues. Per germline, CDR1 SGHDT and CDR2 YYEEEE. J lost 0 bases, V lost 4 bases, and 7 bases had no gene match. CDR3 in DNA: TGTGCCAGCAGCGGGGGACAGTACTACTCTGGGGCCAACGTCCTGACTTTC. Its translation is CASSGGQYYSGANVLTF.

The DNA for the CDR3 is TGCGCCAGCAGCTTGGCCAGTCAGATCTATGGCTACACCTTC. This encodes CASSLASQIYGYTF. The chain carries TRBV5-1 and TRBJ1-2; unclear D gene. The V gene's germline CDR1 is SGHRS and CDR2 YFSETQ. V lost 0 bases to trimming and J lost 4 bases, with 10 bases between them. CDR3 length equals 14 residues. Drawing the rest from reference TRBV5-1 and TRBJ1-2, the complete variable domain is KAGVTQTPRYLIKTRGQQVTLSCSPISGHRSVSWYQQTPGQGLQFLFEYFSETQRNKGNFPGRFSGRQFSNSRSEMNVSTLELGDSALYLCASSLASQIYGYTFGSGTRLTVV.

This clone was counted a single time. The CDR3 here is CASSPITGGEETQYF. CDR3 coding DNA: TGCGCCAGCAGCCCCATCACTGGCGGGGAAGAGACCCAGTACTTC. The chain uses TRBV5-1 and TRBJ2-5; D might be TRBD2 (6 bases). Germline V gene lookup returns CDR1 SGHRS and CDR2 YFSETQ. V was pared by 4 bases and J by 3 bases, with 16 bases between. This CDR3 is 15 amino acids long.

The chain carries TRBV30 and TRBJ1-2, with TRBD1 matching 9 bases. Trimming at V came to 1 base and at J to 2 bases, leaving 2 bases not matched to a gene. The CDR3 loop spans 14 amino acids. Per the germline V gene, CDR1 is GTSNPN and CDR2 is SVGIG (reference sequence). For the CDR3, the DNA is TGTGCCTGGAGTGGCGGACAGGGGAACTATGGCTACACCTTC. It is translated as CAWSGGQGNYGYTF.

This clone was detected only a few times. CDR3 amino acids: CSVDGEVQPQHF. The CDR3 nucleotides read TGCAGCGTTGATGGGGAGGTGCAGCCCCAGCATTTT. This chain joins TRBV29-1 and TRBJ1-5; no reliable D call. The CDR3 extends over 12 amino acids. V lost 3 bases and J 7 bases, leaving 10 bases between the germline ends. CDR1 SQVTM and CDR2 ANQGSEA come from the germline V gene.

The chain couples TRBV12-5 to TRBJ1-6, with a possible D match to TRBD1 (5 bases). CDR1 and CDR2 from the germline V gene are LGHNT and FRNRAP. The CDR3 covers 13 residues. V was trimmed by 4 bases and J by 14 bases, leaving 15 bases between them. DNA of the CDR3: TGTGCTAGTGGTTCTGGGACCTCTCAGACCCTCCACTTT. Translating gives CASGSGTSQTLHF.

V usage is TRBV2 and J usage is TRBJ1-5, with TRBD1 identical over 9 bases. The CDR3 contains 14 residues. Trimming took 6 bases from V and 0 from J; bases not matched to a gene: 0. Germline V lookup: CDR1 SNHLY, CDR2 FYNNEI. The CDR3 DNA is TGTGCCAGCAGGGGACAGGGTAGCAATCAGCCCCAGCATTTT. This codes for CASRGQGSNQPQHF.

This clone was observed a handful of times. V and J are TRBV5-1 and TRBJ2-2; no definite D call. Trimming left V 0 bases short and J 1 base short, with 1 base between. CDR1 is SGHRS and CDR2 is YFSETQ in the germline V gene. The CDR3 is made up of 13 amino acids. The CDR3 DNA reads as TGCGCCAGCAGCTTGGGGAACACCGGGGAGCTGTTTTTT. This encodes CASSLGNTGELFF. The full variable domain, completed using reference TRBV5-1 and TRBJ2-2, is KAGVTQTPRYLIKTRGQQVTLSCSPISGHRSVSWYQQTPGQGLQFLFEYFSETQRNKGNFPGRFSGRQFSNSRSEMNVSTLELGDSALYLCASSLGNTGELFFGEGSRLTVL.

Only one count was recorded for this clone. V is TRBV30 and J is TRBJ1-2; the match to TRBD1 covers 8 bases. The length of the CDR3 is 11 residues. The V segment lost 3 bases and the J segment 7 bases; nucleotides outside the gene matches: 1. Germline CDR1 reads GTSNPN; CDR2 reads SVGIG (reference sequence). CDR3 region: CAWSGQGGYTF. In nucleotides, the CDR3 is TGTGCCTGGAGCGGACAGGGTGGCTACACCTTC.

This chain connects TRBV5-1 to TRBJ1-1; D is perhaps TRBD1 (5 bases). The CDR3 extends over 14 amino acids. Trimming took off 4 bases at V and 7 bases at J, with 17 bases between the two ends. Per the germline V gene, CDR1 is SGHRS and CDR2 is YFSETQ. CDR3 nucleotides: TGCGCCAGCAGCAAAGTGGGACGGGAAATTGAAGCTTTCTTT. Its protein product is CASSKVGREIEAFF.

V is TRBV27 and J is TRBJ2-7; D perhaps matches TRBD2 (6 bases). Looked up from germline, CDR1 is MNHEY and CDR2 is SMNVEV (reference sequence). The V and J ends lost 3 bases and 7 bases respectively, with 13 bases between them. This CDR3 is 13 amino acids long. The CDR3 is CASSFGGSREQYF. The CDR3 DNA reads TGTGCCAGCAGTTTTGGGGGGAGTAGAGAGCAGTACTTC.